Listed below are T cell receptor beta chains from one sample, sequenced in a study of blood T cell repertoires in COVID-19. The protocol was immunoSEQ multiplex PCR, while the TCRdb copy is restricted to in-frame clones and leaves out a portion. The table has about 200,000 clones, 88% seen once. The material sequenced was peripheral blood. Receptor source: a man between 18 and 29 years old with active or convalescent COVID-19. Each CDR3 is given with its conserved first and last residue. Each record gives: clone size, J gene, V gene, CDR3 length, D gene, CDR3 DNA, CDR3 protein. A D gene is named only where the DNA matches it firmly. Some rows have no size entry. The others give once, few or many, or a class for an expanded clone.

- | TRBJ2-7 | TRBV9 | 15 | - | TGTGCCAGCAGCATGGACGTGGCAGGGTTTGACGAGCAGTACTTC | CASSMDVAGFDEQYF
once | TRBJ2-1 | TRBV6-5 | 15 | - | TGTGCCAGCAGTCCCCATTTGTGGACATACAATGAGCAGTTCTTC | CASSPHLWTYNEQFF
- | TRBJ1-2 | TRBV5-4 | 14 | - | TGTGCCAGCAGCCAGCCGGGGGGATCGGGTGGCTACACCTTC | CASSQPGGSGGYTF
- | TRBJ2-3 | TRBV3-1/TRBV3-2 | 17 | TRBD2 | TGTGCCAGCAGCCCGGGACTAGCGGGAACTAGCACAGATACGCAGTATTTT | CASSPGLAGTSTDTQYF
- | TRBJ1-1 | TRBV6-2/TRBV6-3 | 15 | - | TGTGCCAGCAGTGCCACCCAGGGATATTACACTGAAGCTTTCTTT | CASSATQGYYTEAFF
- | TRBJ2-1 | TRBV5-1 | 17 | TRBD2 | TGCGCCAGCAGCTCCTCTTGGACTAGCGGGTACTACAATGAGCAGTTCTTC | CASSSSWTSGYYNEQFF
- | TRBJ2-7 | TRBV6-2/TRBV6-3 | 14 | - | TGTGCCAGCAGCGAAGCCGGAGGTTTCTACGAGCAGTACTTC | CASSEAGGFYEQYF
once | TRBJ2-1 | TRBV19 | 16 | TRBD2 | TGTGCCAGTAGTTCCCTCAGCGGGGGGGCCTACAATGAGCAGTTCTTC | CASSSLSGGAYNEQFF
- | TRBJ1-2 | TRBV2 | 15 | TRBD1 | TGTGCCAGCAGTGATTGGACAGGGACTTCTCATGGCTACACCTTC | CASSDWTGTSHGYTF
few | TRBJ1-1 | TRBV7-2 | 13 | - | TGTGCCAGCAGCAAGATTGAAGGGGGTGAAGCTTTCTTT | CASSKIEGGEAFF
- | TRBJ1-1 | TRBV5-1 | 14 | TRBD1 | TGCGCCAGCAGCCGACAGGGGGTGAACACTGAAGCTTTCTTT | CASSRQGVNTEAFF
- | TRBJ1-6 | TRBV2 | 12 | - | TGTGCCAGCAGTGAAACTGGTCCACCCCTCCACTTT | CASSETGPPLHF
- | TRBJ2-2 | TRBV6-4 | 18 | - | TGTGCCAGCAGTGACGAGTTCTTGTACAGCGGGAACACCGGGGAGCTGTTTTTT | CASSDEFLYSGNTGELFF
- | TRBJ1-2 | TRBV18 | 14 | TRBD1 | TGTGCCAGCTCACCACAGACAGGGGCCTATGGCTACACCTTC | CASSPQTGAYGYTF
- | TRBJ2-1 | TRBV7-8 | 14 | - | TGTGCCAGCACTCAAATAGCGCACTACAATGAGCAGTTCTTC | CASTQIAHYNEQFF
- | TRBJ2-1 | TRBV7-7 | 19 | - | TGTGCCAGCAGCTTTCACCCCCGGGGGGCTCAGGTCTCCTACAATGAGCAGTTCTTC | CASSFHPRGAQVSYNEQFF
- | TRBJ2-4 | TRBV27 | 16 | - | TGTGCCAGCAGTTTATCTTGGGGGGAGGCCAAAAACATTCAGTACTTC | CASSLSWGEAKNIQYF
- | TRBJ1-1 | TRBV2 | 13 | - | TGTGCCAGCAGTGATATGGGGGCAACTGAAGCTTTCTTT | CASSDMGATEAFF
- | TRBJ1-5 | TRBV9 | 13 | - | TGTGCCAGCAGCGTAGCAGGGGATCAGCCCCAGCATTTT | CASSVAGDQPQHF
- | TRBJ2-2 | TRBV5-1 | 15 | - | TGCGCCAGCAGCTTGGGAGGCCCGAGCACCGGGGAGCTGTTTTTT | CASSLGGPSTGELFF
- | TRBJ1-2 | TRBV7-6 | 14 | - | TGTGCCAGCAGCGCAGGGCCTAGTAACTATGGCTACACCTTC | CASSAGPSNYGYTF
- | TRBJ1-5 | TRBV5-5 | 14 | - | TGTGCCAGCAGCTTGGCAGGGGTTTTACAGCCCCAGCATTTT | CASSLAGVLQPQHF
- | TRBJ1-4 | TRBV6-5 | 15 | - | TGTGCCAGCGCCACCACCGGGACAAATAATGAAAAACTGTTTTTT | CASATTGTNNEKLFF
- | TRBJ1-5 | TRBV28 | 15 | TRBD1 | TGTGCCAGCAGTTTGTCAGGGGGTCCAAATCAGCCCCAGCATTTT | CASSLSGGPNQPQHF
few | TRBJ1-2 | TRBV19 | 16 | - | TGTGCCAGTAGCCAGACCGTTACCACAGGGTACTATGGCTACACCTTC | CASSQTVTTGYYGYTF
- | TRBJ1-1 | TRBV6-5 | 12 | - | TGTGCCAGCGGGTGGGGGGATACTGAAGCTTTCTTT | CASGWGDTEAFF
- | TRBJ1-1 | TRBV10-3 | 15 | - | TGTGCCATCAGTGAGTCGACCAGGGGGAACACTGAAGCTTTCTTT | CAISESTRGNTEAFF
- | TRBJ2-1 | TRBV9 | 14 | - | TGTGCCAGCAGCGTAGAGGGAGGGGGCAATGAGCAGTTCTTC | CASSVEGGGNEQFF
- | TRBJ1-2 | TRBV19 | 16 | - | TGTGCCAGTAGTACCCTAGGGAAAGACAGACACCGGGGCTACACCTTC | CASSTLGKDRHRGYTF
- | TRBJ2-1 | TRBV25-1 | 15 | - | TGTGCCAGCAGTGTCCTTCACCGGGGGTTGGGTGAGCAGTTCTTC | CASSVLHRGLGEQFF
- | TRBJ2-7 | TRBV6-5 | 13 | - | TGTGCCAGCAGTCTGCTAGCCTCCTACGAGCAGTACTTC | CASSLLASYEQYF
- | TRBJ2-3 | TRBV28 | 13 | - | TGTGCCAGCACGGGGACTCCCCCTGGTACGCAGTATTTT | CASTGTPPGTQYF
- | TRBJ2-1 | TRBV9 | 16 | TRBD2 | TGTGCCAGCAGCGTATTCGGCGGGAGAGGCTACAATGAGCAGTTCTTC | CASSVFGGRGYNEQFF
- | TRBJ2-7 | TRBV18 | 15 | TRBD1 | TGTGCCAGCTCACCAAGGGGACAGGGGGACTACGAGCAGTACTTC | CASSPRGQGDYEQYF
- | TRBJ2-3 | TRBV19 | 15 | - | TGTGCCAGTAGTATTAACCCCCAGAGCACAGATACGCAGTATTTT | CASSINPQSTDTQYF
- | TRBJ1-5 | TRBV6-4 | 16 | - | TGTGCCAGCCTCGGACCGGTCAGGGGAGAACATCAGCCCCAGCATTTT | CASLGPVRGEHQPQHF
- | TRBJ1-1 | TRBV7-9 | 14 | - | TGTGCCAGCAGCTCCTTGGGACGGGGGACTGAAGCTTTCTTT | CASSSLGRGTEAFF
- | TRBJ2-7 | TRBV11-2 | 15 | TRBD1 | TGTGCCAGCAGCTTAGCCCCCGGACAGGGATACGAGCAGTACTTC | CASSLAPGQGYEQYF
- | TRBJ2-7 | TRBV14 | 15 | TRBD1 | TGTGCCAGCAGCGAACGGACAGGGCTTGTCTACGAGCAGTACTTC | CASSERTGLVYEQYF
- | TRBJ1-2 | TRBV19 | 12 | - | TGTGCCAGTAGTACAGGGGTTAGCGGCTACACCTTC | CASSTGVSGYTF
- | TRBJ1-1 | TRBV19 | 15 | - | TGTGCCAGTAGTATCTGGGGGGACCCGAACACTGAAGCTTTCTTT | CASSIWGDPNTEAFF
- | TRBJ2-7 | TRBV28 | 17 | - | TGTGCCAGCAGTTTACGAAGTGGCTATTTTGCCGAGGCGGGGCAGTACTTC | CASSLRSGYFAEAGQYF
- | TRBJ2-5 | TRBV5-1 | 15 | TRBD2 | TGCGCCAGCAGCTTGCGGGCGGGGGGGCTGGAGACCCAGTACTTC | CASSLRAGGLETQYF
- | TRBJ1-1 | TRBV6-2/TRBV6-3 | 15 | TRBD1 | TGTGCCAGCAGTTTCCCCACGTCAGGGGGCACTGAAGCTTTCTTT | CASSFPTSGGTEAFF
- | TRBJ1-1 | TRBV3-1/TRBV3-2 | 14 | TRBD1 | TGTGCCAGCAGCCAACGGGACAGGAACACTGAAGCTTTCTTT | CASSQRDRNTEAFF
- | TRBJ1-1 | TRBV6-4 | 12 | - | TGTGCCAGTTCACCAGAGAACACTGAAGCTTTCTTT | CASSPENTEAFF
- | TRBJ2-3 | TRBV28 | 14 | - | TGTGCCAGCAGTTTATCCGTCATAGCAGATACGCAGTATTTT | CASSLSVIADTQYF
- | TRBJ1-1 | TRBV27 | 16 | - | TGTGCCAGCAGTTCAACAGGGAGGGGCCCGGGCACTGAAGCTTTCTTT | CASSSTGRGPGTEAFF
- | TRBJ1-2 | TRBV6-5 | 13 | TRBD1 | TGTGCCAGCAGACCAGGACAGGACTATGGCTACACCTTC | CASRPGQDYGYTF
- | TRBJ1-1 | TRBV3-1/TRBV3-2 | 16 | TRBD1 | TGTGCCAGCAGCCAAGATCGAGACAGGGGGGGGACTGAAGCTTTCTTT | CASSQDRDRGGTEAFF
- | TRBJ1-1 | TRBV4-1 | 15 | TRBD1 | TGCGCCAGCAGCCAGCCCGGACAGGGGAACACTGAAGCTTTCTTT | CASSQPGQGNTEAFF
- | TRBJ2-1 | TRBV28 | 17 | TRBD1 | TGTGCCAGCAGTTTAGGGGCCGGGACAGGGTATGACAATGAGCAGTTCTTC | CASSLGAGTGYDNEQFF
- | TRBJ2-1 | TRBV18 | 15 | - | TGTGCCAGCTTAAGGGGGAAGCAGGCCTACAATGAGCAGTTCTTC | CASLRGKQAYNEQFF
- | TRBJ2-3 | TRBV15 | 14 | - | TGTGCCACCAGCAGAGATGGAGGGACAGATACGCAGTATTTT | CATSRDGGTDTQYF
- | TRBJ2-1 | TRBV6-5 | 14 | - | TGTGCCAGCGGCAGGACAGACCCCTACAATGAGCAGTTCTTC | CASGRTDPYNEQFF
- | TRBJ1-1 | TRBV7-9 | 13 | TRBD1 | TGTGCCAGCAGCCAGACAGGGTGGACTGAAGCTTTCTTT | CASSQTGWTEAFF
- | TRBJ2-1 | TRBV3-1/TRBV3-2 | 17 | TRBD2 | TGTGCCAGCAGTCCGACTAGCGGCCGACCCTACTACAATGAGCAGTTCTTC | CASSPTSGRPYYNEQFF